This T cell receptor beta chain was captured in a study of T-cell memory formation after mild COVID-19 (dated by TCRdb to about 2021). Notes on the research overall: Most TCR sequence clusters were specific to one of the two donors. T-cell clones expanding and contracting after mild COVID-19 in two donors were tracked by longitudinal TCRalpha and TCRbeta repertoire sequencing. The cohort was made up of two young adult volunteers, one female and one male, who were previously healthy. Overall study outcomes, separate from this receptor: Balanced CD4/CD8 phenotypes were observed for clones contracting from day 15 to 85, whereas a bias towards CD4+ was observed for a second wave of clones expanding from day 15 to 37. SARS-CoV-2 specificity was not confirmed for the second-wave clones peaking on day 37. Contracting CD4+ clones were found mainly in CM and EM memory subsets, while CD8+ clones were enriched in EMRA. Some responding clones were found in pre-infection memory, which suggests that pre-existing cross-reactive memory T cells took part in the SARS-CoV-2 response. Only a couple of mild cases were covered in the study, and larger cohorts including severe cases with pre-infection samples were considered necessary.

The table lists this clonotype with a few counts. What antigen it recognizes has not been identified. Qualities for individual bases were not recorded, and no much larger clone is one base off. Data came from an Illumina NovaSeq 6000. Using 5'RACE with constant-segment primers, TCRalpha and TCRbeta cDNA libraries were constructed, with sample barcodes and unique molecular identifiers added in the process. Trizol reagent was used to extract RNA from every sample. The libraries were amplified in two PCR steps, and the second step added a second sample barcode and Illumina TruSeq adapters. Sequencing of the libraries was done on an Illumina NovaSeq, producing 2 x 150 bp paired-end reads. Per the source publication's procedure: The reads were demultiplexed and collapsed into UMI-guided consensus sequences using migec v1.2.7. Using mixcr v2.1.11, UMI consensuses were aligned to TRA and TRB V and J templates and then assembled into clonotypes. Expanded or contracted clonotypes were those called significant by both edgeR and NoisET, with noise models trained on biological replicates. For edgeR calls, a false discovery rate-adjusted p below 0.01 and a log2 fold-change threshold of 1 were applied. As an exploratory analysis of dynamics, max-normalized trajectories of the 1000 most abundant clonotypes were examined by PCA with hierarchical clustering. Separately sequenced CD4+ and CD8+ repertoires were used to assign the CD4 or CD8 phenotype of responding clones. In-frame beta chains were kept once TCRdb had trimmed the public reads at Q25 with fastp and called clones with MiXCR. CDR3 protein sequences are deduplicated, and each keeps its most common genes and DNA. None of the V and J calls come from the authors' own analysis; TCRdb made them. The sample includes almost 550,000 distinct CDR3 sequences, with roughly 21% observed a single time. Around 12% of the sample is held by the ten biggest clonotypes.

Ficoll-Paque density gradient centrifugation was used to isolate PBMCs. V is clipped by 5 bases and J by 7 bases, and the sequence between their germline boundaries is 15 bases long. Taken from the germline V gene (reference sequence), the CDR1 and CDR2 loops are PRHDT and FYEKMQ. The CDR3 runs 15 amino acids, cysteine and phenylalanine included. Only CDR3 DNA remains: 45 bases, in frame from the first base. The clonotype comes from an adult woman who had mild COVID-19 (a few samples of this study predate the infection). The sample titles of this study are shuffled in the database, so cell type and time point are left out; the donor was told from shared clones. The rearranged segments are TRBV13 and TRBJ1-6; the D gene cannot be named for sure. Sequencing input: PBMCs or a T cell subset sorted from them (not recorded which). The DNA reads as follows: TGTGCCAGCAGCACCCGCACAGAGCCGAATTCACCCCTCCACTTT. This translates into CASSTRTEPNSPLHF.